A single sample is the source of the 7 T cell receptor beta chains below, sequenced in a study of CD8+ T cells in alopecia areata. Reverse transcribed after extraction, RNA yielded cDNA as the sequencing template. Here immunoSEQ multiplex PCR was the method, and the copy in TCRdb shows in-frame clones only, minus some. Here the sample spans roughly 250,000 clones, roughly two thirds being singletons. The input for sequencing was CD4+ T cells sorted from blood, taken at week 0. These receptors originate from a human donor with alopecia areata.

The chain has TRBV7-3 and TRBJ2-2; D unresolved. Deletions cut 1 base from V and 5 bases from J, with 5 bases between. CDR3 length: 13 residues. Germline-derived CDR1 and CDR2 are SGHTA and FQGTGA. CDR3 protein: CASSLKGTGELFF. The CDR3 DNA reads TGTGCCAGCAGCTTAAAGGGAACCGGGGAGCTGTTTTTT. The full variable domain, in which reference TRBV7-3 and TRBJ2-2 provide the parts outside the CDR3, is GAGVSQTPSNKVTEKGKYVELRCDPISGHTALYWYRQSLGQGPEFLIYFQGTGAADDSGLPNDRFFAVRPEGSVSTLKIQRTERGDSAVYLCASSLKGTGELFFGEGSRLTVL.

The chain uses TRBV7-9 and TRBJ2-5; D unclear. The germline CDR1 and CDR2 sequences are SEHNR and FQNEAQ (reference sequence). Trimming left V 1 base short and J 4 bases short, with 4 bases between. This CDR3 has 12 amino acids. The CDR3 nucleotides read TGTGCCAGCAGCTTAGTCGCAGAGACCCAGTACTTC. Protein: CASSLVAETQYF.

This clone was recorded once. This chain connects TRBV18 to TRBJ2-1; possibly TRBD1 for D (5 bases). The CDR3 totals 13 residues. V lost 6 bases to trimming and J lost 7 bases, with 13 bases between them. CDR1 KGHSH and CDR2 LQKENI come from the germline V gene. CDR3 nucleotide sequence: TGTGCCAGCTCGTCTGGGGCTAGGAATGAGCAGTTCTTC. Translation gives CASSSGARNEQFF.

The V gene is TRBV6-6, the J gene TRBJ1-1; 8 positions agree with TRBD1. Germline CDR1 MNHNY, CDR2 SVGAGI (reference sequence). Trimming took 0 bases from V and 5 from J; bases not matched to a gene: 5. This CDR3 has 15 residues. The chain's CDR3 is CASSYSQTGETEAFF. Written as DNA, the CDR3 is TGTGCCAGCAGTTACTCCCAGACAGGGGAGACTGAAGCTTTCTTT.

This chain links TRBV5-1 with TRBJ2-3, with 9 bases aligning to TRBD1. The V and J ends lost 1 base and 3 bases, in that order; junction bases with no gene match: 6. Germline V lookup: CDR1 SGHRS, CDR2 YFSETQ. The CDR3 is 16 residues long. The CDR3, as DNA: TGCGCCAGCAGCTTGCCTTTGGGACAGGGAACAGATACGCAGTATTTT. Amino acids: CASSLPLGQGTDTQYF.

This clone has only a few counts. The V call is TRBV10-3, the J call TRBJ2-7, with no clear D. Deletions cut 3 bases from V and 2 bases from J, with 11 bases between. The CDR3 spans 14 residues. Germline CDR1 reads ENHRY; CDR2 reads SYGVKD. The CDR3 DNA reads as TGTGCCATCAGTGATTTTCGGCAGACCTACGAGCAGTACTTC. The encoded protein is CAISDFRQTYEQYF.

This clone occurred a few times. V usage is TRBV30 and J usage is TRBJ1-1; D is undetermined. The germline CDR1 and CDR2 sequences are GTSNPN and SVGIG (reference sequence). CDR3 size: 18 residues. Trimming cost V 4 bases and J 6 bases, with 30 bases left between them. The CDR3 sequence: CAWKGSSRPLYEFSEAFF. The CDR3 coding sequence is TGTGCCTGGAAGGGCTCCTCCAGGCCCCTGTATGAGTTCTCTGAAGCTTTCTTT.